This T cell receptor beta chain stems from a study of T cells after posttransplantation cyclophosphamide. Here immunoSEQ multiplex PCR was the method, and the copy in TCRdb shows in-frame clones only, minus some. The repertoire consists of tens of thousands of clones, none detected only once. The sample holds many counts of this clone. The CDR3 has 15 residues. Trimming removed 2 bases from V and 7 bases from J; junction bases left unmatched: 7. Germline V gene sequence: CDR1 SGHTS, CDR2 YDEGEE. Sequenced sample: PBMCs. The receptor was derived from a woman aged 55-70 years in good health, CMV-negative, and a related stem cell transplant donor. V is TRBV5-8 and J is TRBJ2-7, with 12 positions matching TRBD1. In nucleotides, the CDR3 is TGTGCCAGCAGCTTCCGGGACAGGGGGCCGCGGGAGCAGTACTTC. This translates into CASSFRDRGPREQYF.